This passage covers 27 T cell receptor beta chains from one sample sequenced in a study of blood T cell repertoires in COVID-19. Method: immunoSEQ multiplex PCR; TCRdb's copy keeps in-frame clones and lacks some. Of 200,000 to 250,000 clones listed, just over 85% were seen once; the top ten hold around 1.7%. What was sequenced was PBMCs or T cells enriched from blood (not recorded which). The receptors derive from a middle-aged man who had recovered from COVID-19.

The CDR3: CASSQNSLSGNEQFF. CDR3 in DNA: TGTGCCAGCAGCCAAAATTCCCTCTCAGGCAATGAGCAGTTCTTC. The chain uses TRBV16 and TRBJ2-1, with D unresolved. The germline CDR1 and CDR2 sequences are KGHSY and FQNENV. Between the trimmed V and J ends, which lost 2 bases and 6 bases, there was a span of 14 bases. CDR3 length: 15 amino acids. The complete variable domain, with remaining parts taken from reference TRBV16 and TRBJ2-1, reads GEEVAQTPKHLVRGEGQKAKLYCAPIKGHSYVFWYQQVLKNEFKFLISFQNENVFDETGMPKERFSAKCLPNSPCSLEIQATKLEDSAVYFCASSQNSLSGNEQFFGPGTRLTVL.

This chain connects TRBV28 to TRBJ1-1; D perhaps matches TRBD1 (6 bases). The CDR3 is made up of 19 amino acids. Between the trimmed V and J ends, which lost 3 bases and 1 base, there was a span of 24 bases. Germline CDR1 and CDR2: MDHEN and SYDVKM. The CDR3 sequence: CASSFPGGGRRSKNTEAFF. For the CDR3, the DNA is TGTGCCAGCAGTTTCCCCGGGGGGGGGCGAAGAAGTAAGAACACTGAAGCTTTCTTT.

The chain combines TRBV5-4 with TRBJ1-1; no reliable D call. Per the germline V gene, CDR1 is SGHNT and CDR2 is YYREEE (reference sequence). Trimming stripped 4 bases from V and 1 base from J, with 11 bases between. The CDR3 consists of 14 residues. CDR3 nucleotides: TGTGCCAGCAGCCCCTCGGGAGGGAACACTGAAGCTTTCTTT. It yields the protein CASSPSGGNTEAFF.

The V gene is TRBV19, the J gene TRBJ1-1; 9 bases match TRBD1. CDR1 is LNHDA and CDR2 is SQIVND in the germline V gene (reference sequence). This CDR3 has 14 residues. The V and J ends lost 6 bases and 8 bases, in that order; junction bases with no gene match: 10. DNA for the CDR3: TGTGCCAGTAGCAACCTCCAAGGACAGGGGGAAGCTTTCTTT. This encodes CASSNLQGQGEAFF.

The chain joins TRBV27 to TRBJ2-1, with D possibly being TRBD1 (6 bases). CDR1 MNHEY and CDR2 SMNVEV come from the germline V gene (reference sequence). The V end was cut by 6 bases, the J end by 6 bases, with 18 bases between. The CDR3 is 15 amino acids. This CDR3 is CASRIQGPGGNEQFF. The CDR3 DNA follows: TGTGCCAGCAGAATACAGGGACCTGGCGGCAATGAGCAGTTCTTC.

J is TRBJ2-1 and V is TRBV14, with a possible D match to TRBD2 (6 bases). This CDR3 is 16 amino acids long. Germline V gives CDR1 SGHDN, CDR2 FVKESK. The V end was cut by 4 bases, the J end by 3 bases, with 16 bases between. CDR3 DNA: TGTGCCAGCAGCCTGCGGCGCGGGACGGTCTACAATGAGCAGTTCTTC. This translates into CASSLRRGTVYNEQFF.

A single count supports this clone. The same CDR3 arises from other DNA sequences in this sample as well. This CDR3 is CASSLGAGSDTQYF. The DNA of the CDR3 is TGCGCCAGCAGCTTGGGGGCCGGATCAGATACGCAGTATTTT. V and J are TRBV5-1 and TRBJ2-3, with D hard to call. The V end was cut by 0 bases, the J end by 4 bases, with 9 bases between. This CDR3 is 14 amino acids long. The germline V gene has CDR1 SGHRS and CDR2 YFSETQ.

The chain couples TRBV2 to TRBJ1-3; a possible D gene is TRBD1 (6 bases). CDR1 SNHLY and CDR2 FYNNEI come from the germline V gene. With 6 bases removed from V and 5 bases from J, the gap between germline ends came to 14 bases. The CDR3 extends over 14 amino acids. The CDR3 reads CASRTRTVRNTIYF. The CDR3 coding sequence is TGTGCCAGCAGGACCCGGACAGTCAGAAACACCATATATTTT.

The genes are TRBV27 and TRBJ1-5; D remains unclear. V lost 5 bases to trimming and J lost 3 bases, with 14 bases between them. Germline CDR1 reads MNHEY; CDR2 reads SMNVEV (reference sequence). CDR3 length equals 15 residues. This CDR3 is CASSPTLGYNQPQHF. The DNA of the CDR3 is TGTGCCAGCAGTCCGACGTTGGGCTACAATCAGCCCCAGCATTTT.

This clone was detected once. The chain joins TRBV7-2 to TRBJ1-1; 7 nucleotides line up with TRBD1. CDR1 and CDR2 from the germline V gene are SGHTA and FQGNSA. The CDR3 length is 15 residues. V gave up 1 base and J gave up 5 bases; unmatched junction bases: 7. The DNA for the CDR3 is TGTGCCAGCAGCTTAGAGCCTAGGGGGCTAACTGAAGCTTTCTTT. Encoded protein: CASSLEPRGLTEAFF. Looking up the rest from reference TRBV7-2 and TRBJ1-1 gives the full variable domain: GAGVSQSPSNKVTEKGKDVELRCDPISGHTALYWYRQSLGQGLEFLIYFQGNSAPDKSGLPSDRFSAERTGGSVSTLTIQRTQQEDSAVYLCASSLEPRGLTEAFFGQGTRLTVV.

The chain employs TRBV30 and TRBJ1-6; 7 nucleotides line up with TRBD1. In germline, CDR1 is GTSNPN, CDR2 SVGIG (reference sequence). The CDR3 totals 12 residues. J lost 9 bases, V lost 4 bases, and 3 bases had no gene match. This CDR3 reads CAWTGGSSPLHF. The CDR3, as DNA: TGTGCCTGGACAGGGGGTAGTTCACCCCTCCACTTT.

In DNA form, the CDR3 reads TGTGCCAGTAGTATAGATGGAAAAGCGGGGACAGGGGATTTCTACGAGCAGTACTTC. Translating gives CASSIDGKAGTGDFYEQYF. V usage is TRBV19 and J usage is TRBJ2-7; 10 bases match TRBD1. Trimming removed 0 bases from V and 3 bases from J; junction bases left unmatched: 14. CDR1 is LNHDA and CDR2 is SQIVND in the germline V gene (reference sequence). This CDR3 spans 19 amino acids.

V usage is TRBV10-3 and J usage is TRBJ1-1; tentative D call: TRBD1 (5 bases). Trimming stripped 5 bases from V and 1 base from J, with 14 bases between. There are 15 residues in the CDR3. Germline loops: CDR1 ENHRY, CDR2 SYGVKD. The DNA for the CDR3 is TGTGCCATCAGTCCGACAGTGACACCGAACACTGAAGCTTTCTTT. Translated: CAISPTVTPNTEAFF.

The chain links TRBV5-1 to TRBJ1-1; 7 bases agree with TRBD1. Germline V CDR1 and CDR2: SGHRS, YFSETQ. This CDR3 contains 14 residues. Trimming at V came to 6 bases and at J to 3 bases, leaving 8 bases not matched to a gene. The CDR3 DNA sequence: TGCGCCAGCACCCCAGGGGGACGAGACACTGAAGCTTTCTTT. Amino acid sequence: CASTPGGRDTEAFF.

The gene calls are TRBV28 and TRBJ2-5; 9 positions agree with TRBD1. The germline V gene has CDR1 MDHEN and CDR2 SYDVKM. The V gene end was trimmed by 7 bases and the J gene end by 5 bases; junction bases not matched to a gene: 11. The CDR3 consists of 15 residues. The CDR3 DNA follows: TGTGCCAGCAAAAAAACGGGACAGGGCGGGGAGACCCAGTACTTC. Amino acids: CASKKTGQGGETQYF.

The chain links TRBV7-9 to TRBJ1-1; D is possibly TRBD1 (5 bases). The CDR3 length is 14 residues. The germline V gene has CDR1 SEHNR and CDR2 FQNEAQ (reference sequence). V lost 1 base and J 2 bases, leaving 8 bases between the germline ends. Here the CDR3 DNA reads TGTGCCAGCAGCTTAGTGACAGCTAACACTGAAGCTTTCTTT. Protein sequence: CASSLVTANTEAFF.

The V call is TRBV6-5, the J call TRBJ1-1; D gene unclear. V was clipped by 0 bases and J by 0 bases, with 11 bases between them. From germline, CDR1 is MNHEY and CDR2 SVGAGI. The CDR3 contains 16 residues. This CDR3 reads CASSYSKYTMNTEAFF. Here the CDR3 DNA reads TGTGCCAGCAGTTACTCGAAGTACACAATGAACACTGAAGCTTTCTTT.

The rearrangement links TRBV6-4 to TRBJ1-3; the match to TRBD1 covers 7 bases. From germline, CDR1 is MRHNA and CDR2 SNTAGT. CDR3 length: 17 amino acids. Trimming cost V 8 bases and J 0 bases; bases outside gene matches: 13. CDR3 residues: CASSNPTGTSSGNTIYF. The CDR3, as DNA: TGTGCCAGCTCCAACCCGACAGGGACGAGCTCTGGAAACACCATATATTTT.

This chain uses TRBV18 with TRBJ2-7, with 7 bases aligning to TRBD2. The CDR3 extends over 14 amino acids. Looked up from germline, CDR1 is KGHSH and CDR2 is LQKENI. Unmatched junction bases numbered 4, after V lost 3 bases and J lost 2 bases. This CDR3 is CASSPGLLTYEQYF. The DNA for the CDR3 is TGTGCCAGCTCACCGGGACTACTTACCTACGAGCAGTACTTC.

V usage is TRBV30 and J usage is TRBJ1-3; TRBD1 matches at 8 bases. This CDR3 region has 16 residues. CDR1 and CDR2 from the germline V gene are GTSNPN and SVGIG (reference sequence). After removal of 2 bases from V and 1 base from J, the junction contained 7 bases not matched to a gene. CDR3 DNA: TGTGCCTGGAGTATGCAGGGGGCGTTATCTGGAAACACCATATATTTT. It specifies CAWSMQGALSGNTIYF.

The chain uses TRBV2 and TRBJ1-5, with D possibly matching TRBD1 (6 bases). Per germline, CDR1 SNHLY and CDR2 FYNNEI. V lost 6 bases and J lost 0, with 12 bases in between. This CDR3 contains 15 residues. CDR3 bases: TGTGCCAGCAGGAAAGGGGGTAATAGCAATCAGCCCCAGCATTTT. Encoded protein: CASRKGGNSNQPQHF.

The rearrangement links TRBV21-1 to TRBJ2-2; the table's D call TRBD2 went unverified against the DNA. TRBV21-1 is marked as a pseudogene. This CDR3 spans 18 amino acids. The chain's CDR3 is CASSAPMGGSRNTGELFF. The CDR3 region has the DNA TGTGCCAGCAGCGCACCTATGGGAGGGTCCAGGAACACCGGGGAGCTGTTTTTT.

The chain combines TRBV9 with TRBJ1-1, with 7 bases aligning to TRBD1. J lost 10 bases, V lost 4 bases, and 16 bases had no gene match. Germline CDR1 and CDR2: SGDLS and YYNGEE. This CDR3 comprises 15 residues. Here the CDR3 DNA reads TGTGCCAGCAGCCCGATCGACAGGGCCGGCACTCGAGCTTTCTTT. Translated: CASSPIDRAGTRAFF.

The chain links TRBV18 to TRBJ1-1; D gene uncertain. CDR3 size: 13 residues. The germline V and J ends were trimmed by 6 bases and 3 bases, with 11 bases remaining between them. Germline CDR1 is KGHSH and CDR2 is LQKENI. CDR3 protein: CASSPNRYTEAFF. CDR3 sequence (DNA): TGTGCCAGCTCGCCAAACAGATACACTGAAGCTTTCTTT. The variable domain in full, with the rest retrieved from reference TRBV18 and TRBJ1-1, is NAGVMQNPRHLVRRRGQEARLRCSPMKGHSHVYWYRQLPEEGLKFMVYLQKENIIDESGMPKERFSAEFPKEGPSILRIQQVVRGDSAAYFCASSPNRYTEAFFGQGTRLTVV.

J is TRBJ2-7 and V is TRBV14; D gene unclear. The CDR3 runs 13 residues. Per germline, CDR1 SGHDN and CDR2 FVKESK. Between the trimmed V and J ends, which lost 1 base and 3 bases, there was a span of 7 bases. In nucleotides, the CDR3 is TGTGCCAGCAGCCAAGGACAAATCTACGAGCAGTACTTC. Translated, it gives CASSQGQIYEQYF.

The chain uses TRBV15 and TRBJ2-1, with D perhaps matching TRBD1 (6 bases). Germline CDR1 reads LNHNV; CDR2 reads YYDKDF (reference sequence). Trimming took 0 bases from V and 0 from J, leaving 9 bases between them. The CDR3 runs to 16 residues. The CDR3 DNA follows: TGTGCCACCAGCAGAGATCGCAGGGGCTCCTACAATGAGCAGTTCTTC. Protein sequence: CATSRDRRGSYNEQFF.

The chain carries TRBV4-2 and TRBJ2-3; 13 bases map to TRBD2. V trimming: 2 bases; J trimming: 6 bases; junction bases outside the gene matches: 14. CDR3 length: 19 amino acids. Germline CDR1 and CDR2: LGHNA and YNFKEQ. CDR3 nucleotides: TGTGCCAGCAGCCAATCCCCTCGGATCACTAGCGGGGGGGCGGATACGCAGTATTTT. This sequence encodes CASSQSPRITSGGADTQYF.